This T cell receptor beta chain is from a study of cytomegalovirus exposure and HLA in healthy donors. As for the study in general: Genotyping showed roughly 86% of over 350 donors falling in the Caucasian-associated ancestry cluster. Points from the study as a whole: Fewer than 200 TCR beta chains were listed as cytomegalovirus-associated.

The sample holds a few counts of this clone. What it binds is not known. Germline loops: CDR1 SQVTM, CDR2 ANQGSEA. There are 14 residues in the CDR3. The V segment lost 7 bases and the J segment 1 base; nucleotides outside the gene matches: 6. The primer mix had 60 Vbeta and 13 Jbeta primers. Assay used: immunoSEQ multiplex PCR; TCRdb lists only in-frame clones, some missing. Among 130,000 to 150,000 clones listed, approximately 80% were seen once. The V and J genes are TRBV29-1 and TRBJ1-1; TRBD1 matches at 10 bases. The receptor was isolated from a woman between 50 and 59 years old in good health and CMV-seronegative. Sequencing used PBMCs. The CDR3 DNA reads TGCAGCGGGGGGACAGGGGCTGAGAACACTGAAGCTTTCTTT. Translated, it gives CSGGTGAENTEAFF. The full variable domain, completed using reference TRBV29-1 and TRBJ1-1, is SAVISQKPSRDICQRGTSLTIQCQVDSQVTMMFWYRQQPGQSLTLIATANQGSEATYESGFVIDKFPISRPNLTFSTLTVSNMSPEDSSIYLCSGGTGAENTEAFFGQGTRLTVV.